This TCR beta chain was captured in a study of blood T cell repertoires in COVID-19 (TCRdb year 2020). Regarding the study in general: Collaborator samples came from the United States, Italy and Spain and covered acute and convalescent phases of COVID-19. The prospective study material was composed of cDNA or gDNA derived from T cells, B-cell-depleted T cells, or PBMCs. Subjects who had been exposed to COVID-19, were actively infected with it, or had recovered from it provided the deeply sampled blood TCRbeta repertoires that made up the dataset. The repertoires were released in a freely available public database meant as a resource for research on the immune response to SARS-CoV-2. Samples came from the ongoing ImmuneRACE study (first 160 participants) plus 1,254 subjects from 6 global collaborators. Sample metadata almost always included a de-identified subject ID, COVID-19 status, age in years and sex. Where available, HLA class I and class II types were taken from metadata supplied by the sample provider and were not determined by assay-based typing.

On this clone itself: Its recognized antigen is unknown. No base-level quality is on record; no much larger clone is a single base apart.

The germline V and J ends show losses of 3 bases and 1 base respectively, and no gene match explains 5 bases of the junction. The germline V gene sets CDR1 to SGHRS and CDR2 to YFSETQ. Its CDR3 holds 15 amino acids, cysteine through phenylalanine. CDR3 DNA only is kept here, 45 bases in frame from base 1. TCRbeta CDR3 regions were amplified from genomic DNA by means of the immunoSEQ Assay, a bias-controlled multiplex PCR. Regarding the original processing steps: The number of nucleated cells in each sample was estimated by amplification of reference gene primers within the assay. To quantify the absolute abundance of each unique TCRbeta CDR3 rearrangement, sequence reads were collapsed and filtered. For each sample, productive Simpson clonality was calculated as the square root of Simpson's diversity index across productive rearrangements. This is the immuneACCESS table as TCRdb keeps it, with only in-frame sequences that have V and J called. A part of the clones is gone; compared with another copy, unresolved V genes explain less than half, and the rest is unexplained. The V and J calls and clone size were taken over from that table, and D and trimming were inferred from the DNA. The sample table shows some 290,000 clones, and 90% are seen once. The ten largest clones capture under 1.1% of the sample.

At one collaborating source in Seattle, patients were enrolled during active infection and were followed longitudinally through the course of disease. Each collaborating institution followed its own protocols to collect whole blood in K2EDTA tubes. Collaborator samples were shipped for TCRbeta analysis as frozen whole blood, isolated PBMCs, or DNA extracted from either sample type. The paper's findings and limits, for the study overall: Clinical and demographic metadata were provided uncurated, with the amount varying by source and participant.

The clonotype comes from a middle-aged woman with COVID-19, enrolled during active disease. This chain is built from TRBV5-1 and TRBJ1-1, with 8 bases matching TRBD1. The material sequenced was peripheral blood. The DNA sequence follows: TGCGCCAGCAGCTCGGGACAGGTTCGGAACACTGAAGCTTTCTTT. This gives the protein CASSSGQVRNTEAFF.